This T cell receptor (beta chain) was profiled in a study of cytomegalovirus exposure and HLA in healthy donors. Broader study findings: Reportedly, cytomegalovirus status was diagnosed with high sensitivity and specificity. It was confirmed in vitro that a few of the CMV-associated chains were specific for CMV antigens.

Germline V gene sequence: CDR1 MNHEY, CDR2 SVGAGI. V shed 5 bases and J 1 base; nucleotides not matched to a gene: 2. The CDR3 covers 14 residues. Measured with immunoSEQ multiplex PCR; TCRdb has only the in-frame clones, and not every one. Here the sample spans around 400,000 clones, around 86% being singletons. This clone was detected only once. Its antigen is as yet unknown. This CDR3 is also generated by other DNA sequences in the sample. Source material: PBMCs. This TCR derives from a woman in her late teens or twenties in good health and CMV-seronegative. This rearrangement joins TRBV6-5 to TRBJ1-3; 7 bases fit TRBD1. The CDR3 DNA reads TGTGCCAGCAGTCCAGGGGGTTCTGGAAACACCATATATTTT. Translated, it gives CASSPGGSGNTIYF.